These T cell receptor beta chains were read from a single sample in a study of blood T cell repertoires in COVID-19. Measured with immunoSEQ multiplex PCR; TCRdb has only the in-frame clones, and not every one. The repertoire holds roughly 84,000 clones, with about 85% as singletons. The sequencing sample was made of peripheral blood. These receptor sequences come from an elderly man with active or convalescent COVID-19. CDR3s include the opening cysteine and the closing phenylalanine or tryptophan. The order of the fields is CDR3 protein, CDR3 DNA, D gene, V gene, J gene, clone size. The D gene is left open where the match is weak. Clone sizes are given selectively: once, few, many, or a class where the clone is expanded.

CASIFRTNNQPQHF	TGTGCCAGCATTTTTCGGACTAACAATCAGCCCCAGCATTTT	.	TRBV6-7	TRBJ1-5	.
CASSLITDTQYF	TGTGCCAGCAGCCTTATTACAGATACGCAGTATTTT	.	TRBV7-9	TRBJ2-3	many
CAWSVLENTGELFF	TGTGCCTGGAGTGTCTTAGAGAACACCGGGGAGCTGTTTTTT	.	TRBV30	TRBJ2-2	.
CASSRNPRGQETQYF	TGTGCCAGCAGCCGGAACCCCAGGGGCCAAGAGACCCAGTACTTC	.	TRBV3-1/TRBV3-2	TRBJ2-5	.
CASSKSRTGGASNQPQHF	TGTGCCAGCAGCAAATCCCGGACAGGGGGCGCGAGCAATCAGCCCCAGCATTTT	.	TRBV21-1	TRBJ1-5	.
CASTPGQLLAKNIQYF	TGTGCCAGCACCCCGGGACAGCTACTAGCCAAAAACATTCAGTACTTC	TRBD1	TRBV5-8	TRBJ2-4	.
CASSLDRGQHSPLHF	TGCGCCAGCAGCTTGGACAGGGGGCAACATTCACCCCTCCACTTT	TRBD1	TRBV5-1	TRBJ1-6	few
CAARRDSSNYGYTF	TGTGCCGCCCGGAGGGACTCATCTAACTATGGCTACACCTTC	.	TRBV28	TRBJ1-2	.
CASSLAGRGFYNEQFF	TGTGCCAGCAGCTTGGCCGGGAGGGGCTTCTACAATGAGCAGTTCTTC	TRBD2	TRBV5-6	TRBJ2-1	.
CASSVQTSVNTDTQYF	TGTGCCAGCAGCGTACAGACTAGCGTTAACACAGATACGCAGTATTTT	TRBD2	TRBV9	TRBJ2-3	.
CASSLSGRETGELFF	TGCGCCAGCAGCTTGAGCGGGAGGGAAACCGGGGAGCTGTTTTTT	TRBD2	TRBV5-1	TRBJ2-2	.